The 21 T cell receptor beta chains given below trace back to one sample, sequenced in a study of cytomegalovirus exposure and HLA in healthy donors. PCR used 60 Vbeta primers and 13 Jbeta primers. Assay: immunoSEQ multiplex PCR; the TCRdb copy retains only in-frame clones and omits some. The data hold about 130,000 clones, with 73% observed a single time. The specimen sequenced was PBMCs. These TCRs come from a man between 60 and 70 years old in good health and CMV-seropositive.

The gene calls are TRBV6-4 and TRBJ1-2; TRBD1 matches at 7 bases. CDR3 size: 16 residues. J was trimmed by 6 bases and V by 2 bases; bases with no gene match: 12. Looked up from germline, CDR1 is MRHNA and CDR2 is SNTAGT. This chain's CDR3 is CASSDPNWTGDDGYTF. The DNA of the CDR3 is TGTGCCAGCAGTGACCCGAATTGGACAGGTGATGATGGCTACACCTTC.

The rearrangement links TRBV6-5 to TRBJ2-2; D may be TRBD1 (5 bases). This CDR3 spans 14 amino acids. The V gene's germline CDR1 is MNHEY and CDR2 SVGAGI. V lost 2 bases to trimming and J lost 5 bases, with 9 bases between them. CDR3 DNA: TGTGCCAGCAGTTACGCTCAGGGAACCGGGGAGCTGTTTTTT. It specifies CASSYAQGTGELFF.

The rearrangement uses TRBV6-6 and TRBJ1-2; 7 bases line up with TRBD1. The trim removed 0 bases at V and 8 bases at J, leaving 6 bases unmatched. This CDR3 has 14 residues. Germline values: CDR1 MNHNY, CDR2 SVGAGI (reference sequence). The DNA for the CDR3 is TGTGCCAGCAGTTACTCAGACAGGGTCTGGGGCTACACCTTC. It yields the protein CASSYSDRVWGYTF.

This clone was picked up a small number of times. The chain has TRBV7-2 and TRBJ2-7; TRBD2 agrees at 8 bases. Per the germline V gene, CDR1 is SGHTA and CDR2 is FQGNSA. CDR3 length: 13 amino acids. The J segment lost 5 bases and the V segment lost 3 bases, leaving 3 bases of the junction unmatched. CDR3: CASSFERGHEQYF. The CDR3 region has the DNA TGTGCCAGCAGCTTTGAGCGGGGGCACGAGCAGTACTTC. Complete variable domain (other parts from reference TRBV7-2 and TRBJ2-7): GAGVSQSPSNKVTEKGKDVELRCDPISGHTALYWYRQSLGQGLEFLIYFQGNSAPDKSGLPSDRFSAERTGGSVSTLTIQRTQQEDSAVYLCASSFERGHEQYFGPGTRLTVT.

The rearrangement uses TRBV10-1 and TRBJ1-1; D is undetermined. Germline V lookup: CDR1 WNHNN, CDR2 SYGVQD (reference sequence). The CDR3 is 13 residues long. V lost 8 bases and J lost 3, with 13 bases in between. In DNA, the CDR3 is TGCGCCAGCTCGCAGGCTGGCGACACTGAAGCTTTCTTT. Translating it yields CASSQAGDTEAFF.

The CDR3 DNA sequence: TGTGCCAGTCATAGCGGCCCCTACGAGCAGTACTTC. Encoded protein: CASHSGPYEQYF. This chain connects TRBV28 to TRBJ2-7; D perhaps matches TRBD2 (6 bases). V was trimmed by 9 bases and J by 2 bases, leaving 11 bases between them. The CDR3 covers 12 residues. Per germline, CDR1 MDHEN and CDR2 SYDVKM.

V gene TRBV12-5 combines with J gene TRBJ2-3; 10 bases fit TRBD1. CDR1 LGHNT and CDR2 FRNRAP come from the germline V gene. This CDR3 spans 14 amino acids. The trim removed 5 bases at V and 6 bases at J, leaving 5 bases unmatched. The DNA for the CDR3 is TGTGCTAGTGGTCCTGGGACAGGGGCTGATACGCAGTATTTT. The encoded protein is CASGPGTGADTQYF.

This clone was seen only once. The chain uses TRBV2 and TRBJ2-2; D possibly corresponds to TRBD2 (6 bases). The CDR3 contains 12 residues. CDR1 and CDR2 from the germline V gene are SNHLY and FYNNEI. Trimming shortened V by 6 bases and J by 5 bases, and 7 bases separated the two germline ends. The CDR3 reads CASRRGTGELFF. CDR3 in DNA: TGTGCCAGCAGACGGGGGACCGGGGAGCTGTTTTTT.

CDR3 nucleotide sequence: TGTGCCAGCAGTGCGGAAGGGGTTTCCGGGGAGCTGTTTTTT. Translating it yields CASSAEGVSGELFF. This sequence joins TRBV6-1 and TRBJ2-2; tentative D call: TRBD1 (5 bases). Trimming took 4 bases from V and 6 from J, leaving 12 bases between them. Germline V gives CDR1 MNHNS, CDR2 SASEGT. The CDR3 is 14 residues long.

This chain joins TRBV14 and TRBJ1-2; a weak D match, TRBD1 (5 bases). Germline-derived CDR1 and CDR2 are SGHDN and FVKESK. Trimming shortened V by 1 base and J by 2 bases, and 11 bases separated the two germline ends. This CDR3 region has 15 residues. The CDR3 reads CASSQGLSGNYGYTF. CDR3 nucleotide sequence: TGTGCCAGCAGCCAAGGGTTGTCAGGGAACTATGGCTACACCTTC. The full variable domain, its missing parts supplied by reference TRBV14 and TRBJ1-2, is EAGVTQFPSHSVIEKGQTVTLRCDPISGHDNLYWYRRVMGKEIKFLLHFVKESKQDESGMPNNRFLAERTGGTYSTLKVQPAELEDSGVYFCASSQGLSGNYGYTFGSGTRLTVV.

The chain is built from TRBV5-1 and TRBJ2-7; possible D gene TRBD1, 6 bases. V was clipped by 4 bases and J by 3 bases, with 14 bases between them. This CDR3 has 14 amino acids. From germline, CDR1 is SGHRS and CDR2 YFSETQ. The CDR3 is CASSHTNRDYEQYF. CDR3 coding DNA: TGCGCCAGCAGCCATACTAACAGGGACTACGAGCAGTACTTC.

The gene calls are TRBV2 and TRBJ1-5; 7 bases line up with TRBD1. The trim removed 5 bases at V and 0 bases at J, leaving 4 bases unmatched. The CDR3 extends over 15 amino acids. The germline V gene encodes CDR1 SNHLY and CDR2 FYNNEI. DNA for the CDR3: TGTGCCAGCAGTCGACAGGGTTATAGCAATCAGCCCCAGCATTTT. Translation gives CASSRQGYSNQPQHF.

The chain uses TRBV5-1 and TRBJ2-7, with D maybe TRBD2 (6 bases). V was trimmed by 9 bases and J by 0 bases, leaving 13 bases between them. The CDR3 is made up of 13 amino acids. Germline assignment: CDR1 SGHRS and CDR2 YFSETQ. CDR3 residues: CATSDGSSYEQYF. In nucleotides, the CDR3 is TGCGCCACCTCGGACGGGAGCTCCTACGAGCAGTACTTC.

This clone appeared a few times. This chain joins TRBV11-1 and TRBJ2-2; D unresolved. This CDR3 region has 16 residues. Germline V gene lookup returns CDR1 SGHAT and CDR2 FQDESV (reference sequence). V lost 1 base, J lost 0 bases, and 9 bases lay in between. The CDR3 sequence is CASSLGRVSNTGELFF. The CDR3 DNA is TGTGCCAGCAGCTTAGGCCGGGTGTCGAACACCGGGGAGCTGTTTTTT.

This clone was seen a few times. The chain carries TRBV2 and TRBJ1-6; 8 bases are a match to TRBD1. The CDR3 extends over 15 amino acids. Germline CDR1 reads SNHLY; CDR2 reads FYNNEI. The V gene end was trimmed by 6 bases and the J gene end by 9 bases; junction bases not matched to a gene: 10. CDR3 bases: TGTGCCAGCAGCGCCAACGGACAGGGAATTTCACCCCTCCACTTT. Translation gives CASSANGQGISPLHF.

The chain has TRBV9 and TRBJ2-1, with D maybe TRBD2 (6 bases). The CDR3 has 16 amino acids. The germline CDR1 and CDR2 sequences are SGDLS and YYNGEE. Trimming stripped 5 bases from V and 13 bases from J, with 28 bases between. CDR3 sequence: CASSLVLGGGVGFQFF. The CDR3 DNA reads TGTGCCAGCAGTCTCGTCTTGGGCGGCGGGGTGGGTTTTCAGTTCTTC.

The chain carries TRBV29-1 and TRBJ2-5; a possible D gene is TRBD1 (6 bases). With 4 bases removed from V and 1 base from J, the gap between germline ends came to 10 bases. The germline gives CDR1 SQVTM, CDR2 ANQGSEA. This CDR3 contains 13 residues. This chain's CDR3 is CSVGRDTQETQYF. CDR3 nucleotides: TGCAGCGTTGGCCGGGACACCCAAGAGACCCAGTACTTC.

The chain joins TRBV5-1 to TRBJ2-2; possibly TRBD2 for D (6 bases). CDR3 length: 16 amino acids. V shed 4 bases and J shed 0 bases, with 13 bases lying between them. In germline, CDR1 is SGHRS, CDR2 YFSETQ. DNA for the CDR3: TGCGCCAGCAGCGTGTATGGGACTGCGAACACCGGGGAGCTGTTTTTT. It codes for CASSVYGTANTGELFF.

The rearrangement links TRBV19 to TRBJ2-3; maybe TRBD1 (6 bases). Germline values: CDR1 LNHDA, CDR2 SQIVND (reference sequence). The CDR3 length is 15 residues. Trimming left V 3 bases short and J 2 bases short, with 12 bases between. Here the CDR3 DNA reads TGTGCCAGTAGTATTGGTGGGGGCTTCACAGATACGCAGTATTTT. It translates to CASSIGGGFTDTQYF.

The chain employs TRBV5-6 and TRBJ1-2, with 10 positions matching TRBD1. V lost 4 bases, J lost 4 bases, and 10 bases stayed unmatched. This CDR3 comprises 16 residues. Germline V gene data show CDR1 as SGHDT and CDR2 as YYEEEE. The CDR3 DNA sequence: TGTGCCAGCAGCCAAGGGACAGGGGTTATGGGCTATGGCTACACCTTC. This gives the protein CASSQGTGVMGYGYTF. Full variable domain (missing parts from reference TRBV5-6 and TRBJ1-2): DAGVTQSPTHLIKTRGQQVTLRCSPKSGHDTVSWYQQALGQGPQFIFQYYEEEERQRGNFPDRFSGHQFPNYSSELNVNALLLGDSALYLCASSQGTGVMGYGYTFGSGTRLTVV.

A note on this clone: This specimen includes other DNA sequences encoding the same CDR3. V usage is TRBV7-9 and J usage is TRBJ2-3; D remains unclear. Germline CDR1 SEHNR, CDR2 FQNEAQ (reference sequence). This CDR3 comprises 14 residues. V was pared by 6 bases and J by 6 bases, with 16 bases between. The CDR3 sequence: CASSLVGVGDTQYF. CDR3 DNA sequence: TGTGCCAGCAGTTTGGTCGGAGTCGGGGATACGCAGTATTTT.